The 30 T cell receptor beta chains listed next were all sequenced from one sample in a study of tumor and adjacent non-tumor tissue in lung cancer. Three rounds of nested PCR, following a modified ARM-PCR protocol, produced the TCRbeta library. Via MiXCR, TCRdb re-called the multiplex PCR reads, giving one row per CDR3 protein. Of 65,000 to 95,000 distinct CDR3 sequences listed, over 75% were seen once; the top ten hold 10% to 15%. RNA was extracted from bulk tissue without any cell sorting. Sequencing input: lung tumor tissue. The receptor source for this set is a woman aged 50 to 60 with non-small cell lung cancer.

By sample share, this clonotype is medium-sized. The chain combines TRBV29-1 with TRBJ2-5; D may correspond to TRBD1 or TRBD2 (6 bases each). The CDR3 is made up of 13 amino acids. V dropped 1 base and J dropped 5 bases, with 11 bases sitting between them. Germline V CDR1 and CDR2: SQVTM, ANQGSEA. The CDR3 loop is CSVEVGGAETQYF. CDR3 coding DNA: TGCAGCGTTGAAGTGGGGGGCGCGGAGACCCAGTACTTC. Variable domain in full (rest from reference TRBV29-1 and TRBJ2-5): SAVISQKPSRDICQRGTSLTIQCQVDSQVTMMFWYRQQPGQSLTLIATANQGSEATYESGFVIDKFPISRPNLTFSTLTVSNMSPEDSSIYLCSVEVGGAETQYFGPGTRLLVL.

Points on this clonotype: At one of its ends the junction is not consistent with the germline gene, which may arise from a read error. Written as DNA, the CDR3 is TGTGCCAGCAGTCACCCTAGCGGGAGGGCAGTGGGCACAGATAAGCAGTATTTC. This gives the protein CASSHPSGRAVGTDKQYF. V gene TRBV28 combines with J gene TRBJ2-3, with 12 bases fitting TRBD2. The germline V gene has CDR1 MDHEN and CDR2 SYDVKM. The CDR3 contains 18 residues.

A word on this clonotype: The CDR3 ends on some other residue instead of the conserved phenylalanine or tryptophan, so this is likely a read error. The rearrangement joins TRBV6-1 to TRBJ2-3; 7 positions match TRBD1. Germline V gene lookup returns CDR1 MNHNS and CDR2 SASEGT. There are 15 residues in the CDR3. CDR3 bases: TGTGCCAGCAGAAGGAACCGGGACAGCACAGATACACAGTATTCT. It is translated as CASRRNRDSTDTQYS.

This clonotype came up a few times. One end of the junction does not line up with germline, which may come from a read error. The CDR3 sequence is CVSKEEFSSYEQYF. The CDR3 region has the DNA TGCGTCAGCAAAGAGGAGTTCAGCTCCTACGAGCAGTACTTC. The J gene is TRBJ2-7, the V gene TRBV5-1, with D unresolved. The CDR3 loop spans 14 amino acids. CDR1 SGHRS and CDR2 YFSETQ come from the germline V gene.

On this clonotype itself: The CDR3 end shows no conserved phenylalanine or tryptophan, and so a read error is likely. The DNA is omitted, as the CDR3 cannot be located on it reliably, and the CDR3 follows TCRdb's listing. The gene calls are TRBV6-1 and TRBJ2-7. The CDR3 has 13 amino acids, counting both end residues. The germline CDR1 and CDR2 sequences are MNHNS and SASEGT. CDR3 loop: CASSEGRNYEHYL.

The chain is built from TRBV11-2 and TRBJ2-1; D not certain. The CDR3 sequence is 15 residues long. Germline V gene lookup returns CDR1 SGHAT and CDR2 FQNNGV. The DNA of the CDR3 is TGTGCTAGTAGCCCCATAGGGCAAGCTTACAATGAGCAGTTCTTC. This translates into CASSPIGQAYNEQFF.

Remarks on this clonotype: The germline gene is not matched at one end of the junction; a read error may be the cause. The chain is built from TRBV7-8 and TRBJ2-6; no firm D call. Germline-derived CDR1 and CDR2 are SGHVS and FQNEAQ. The CDR3 loop spans 16 amino acids. CDR3 in amino acids: CASSRRLHSGPNVLTF. The DNA of the CDR3 is TGTGCCAGCAGCCGAAGACTCCACTCTGGGCCCAACGTCCTGACTTTC.

In the case of this clonotype: The conserved phenylalanine or tryptophan normally closing the CDR3 is absent here, so this likely arose from a read error. J is TRBJ2-1 and V is TRBV11-2; D possibly corresponds to TRBD2 (6 bases). The CDR3 has 14 amino acids. The V gene's germline CDR1 is SGHAT and CDR2 FQNNGV. The CDR3 DNA is TGTGTCAGCAGCTTACTAACGGGAGTCGGTGAGCAGTTCATC. It is translated as CVSSLLTGVGEQFI.

This clonotype was observed a few times. V is TRBV5-4 and J is TRBJ2-1, with no clear D. Between the trimmed V and J ends, which lost 1 base and 3 bases, there was a span of 11 bases. This CDR3 has 15 amino acids. Germline V gives CDR1 SGHNT, CDR2 YYREEE (reference sequence). This CDR3 reads CASSLYSVDYNEQFF. The CDR3 nucleotides are TGTGCCAGCAGCTTGTATAGTGTTGACTACAATGAGCAGTTCTTC.

The V call is TRBV6-2 or TRBV6-3, the J call TRBJ2-1, with D possibly being TRBD1 (5 bases). The V and J ends lost 10 bases and 4 bases respectively, with 17 bases between them. The CDR3 runs to 14 residues. Germline CDR1 reads MNHEY; CDR2 reads SVGEGT. CDR3 sequence: CANGDRKFYNEQFF. The CDR3 DNA is TGTGCCAACGGTGACAGAAAATTTTACAATGAGCAGTTCTTC.

CDR3 sequence: CSARPHRQGGGYTF. Written as DNA, the CDR3 is TGCAGTGCTAGACCCCACAGACAGGGTGGAGGCTACACCTTC. The chain couples TRBV20-1 to TRBJ1-2; 7 nucleotides align to TRBD1. Germline assignment: CDR1 DFQATT and CDR2 SNEGSKA (reference sequence). CDR3 size: 14 residues. The trim removed 2 bases at V and 8 bases at J, leaving 11 bases unmatched.

On this clonotype: Germline and junction disagree at one end, which may indicate a read error. The V gene is TRBV5-5, the J gene TRBJ2-3; D unresolved. The germline gives CDR1 SGHKS, CDR2 YYEKEE (reference sequence). The CDR3 has 15 residues. CDR3 in amino acids: CTSSLGLIGTDTRYF. CDR3 nucleotides: TGTACCAGCAGCTTGGGGTTGATTGGCACAGATACGCGGTATTTT.

The rearrangement links TRBV4-2 to TRBJ2-7; TRBD2 agrees at 7 bases. The CDR3 has 15 amino acids. The V gene's germline CDR1 is LGHNA and CDR2 YNFKEQ. V lost 8 bases to trimming and J lost 0 bases; unmatched junction nucleotides: 10. In nucleotides, the CDR3 is TGTGCCAGCGCCTTCGGACTAGTGGACTCCTACGAGCAGTACTTC. It yields the protein CASAFGLVDSYEQYF.

About this clonotype: One end of the junction varies from germline; a read error may be responsible. The chain combines TRBV4-2 with TRBJ2-5, with 10 bases aligning to TRBD1. The CDR3 is made up of 16 amino acids. Germline CDR1 LGHNA, CDR2 YNFKEQ. The CDR3 loop is CTSSQGTGVARWTQYF. DNA for the CDR3: TGTACCAGTAGCCAAGGGACAGGGGTGGCTCGATGGACCCAGTACTTC.

The genes are TRBV18 and TRBJ2-5; 10 bases are shared with TRBD1. Looked up from germline, CDR1 is KGHSH and CDR2 is LQKENI. The CDR3 consists of 15 residues. The CDR3 sequence: CTTSQPGQGRETQYF. DNA for the CDR3: TGTACCACCTCACAACCGGGACAGGGGAGGGAGACCCAGTACTTC.

With respect to this clonotype: The CDR3 does not end in the conserved phenylalanine or tryptophan, so this is likely a read error. The chain links TRBV10-2 to TRBJ2-7; unclear D gene. CDR3 length equals 12 residues. CDR1 and CDR2 from the germline V gene are WSHSY and SAAADI. The CDR3 sequence: CTSSEEAYEQYL. The CDR3 DNA is TGCACCAGCAGTGAGGAAGCTTACGAGCAGTACTTA.

Remarks on this clonotype: This may be a read error: a much more frequent sequence differs by one nucleotide. This chain uses TRBV7-3 with TRBJ2-5, with D possibly TRBD2 on 5 matching bases. The CDR3 spans 15 residues. Germline lookup yields CDR1 SGHTA and CDR2 FQGTGA. The DNA of the CDR3 is TGTGCCAGCAGCTTAGATACCGGACCAGCGGAGACCCAGCACTTC. It specifies CASSLDTGPAETQHF. Variable domain in full (rest from reference TRBV7-3 and TRBJ2-5): GAGVSQTPSNKVTEKGKYVELRCDPISGHTALYWYRQSLGQGPEFLIYFQGTGAADDSGLPNDRFFAVRPEGSVSTLKIQRTERGDSAVYLCASSLDTGPAETQHFGPGTRLLVL.

The V gene is TRBV24-1, the J gene TRBJ2-1; TRBD2 matches 10 bases. V shed 11 bases, J shed 7 bases, and the junction held 16 bases outside the gene matches. From germline, CDR1 is KGHDR and CDR2 SFDVKD. The CDR3 is 16 amino acids. The CDR3 coding sequence is TGTGCCATCAATGACCCCGGCGGAGCGGGGGGGAATGAGCAGTTCTTC. Translation: CAINDPGGAGGNEQFF.

A word on this clonotype: The germline gene is not matched at one end of the junction; a read error may be the cause. The J gene is TRBJ2-6, the V gene TRBV4-3; TRBD1 is a possible D gene (6 bases). In germline, CDR1 is LGHNA, CDR2 YSLEER. This CDR3 spans 20 amino acids. CDR3 coding DNA: TGCGCCAGCAGCCGAGGGACGTTAGACAGGACTTACTCTGGGGTCAACGTCCTGACTTTC. Translated, it gives CASSRGTLDRTYSGVNVLTF.

A remark on this clonotype: This likely comes from a read error, as the CDR3 has no conserved phenylalanine or tryptophan at its end. This chain uses TRBV20-1 with TRBJ1-1, with 7 bases identical to TRBD1. Per germline, CDR1 DFQATT and CDR2 SNEGSKA (reference sequence). The CDR3 extends over 14 amino acids. CDR3 in amino acids: CGAYRDSMNIQAFL. The CDR3 nucleotides read TGCGGTGCGTACCGGGACAGCATGAACATTCAAGCTTTCTTG.

Worth noting for this clonotype: One junction end does not reproduce the germline sequence, and a read error may be involved. The rearrangement joins TRBV20-1 to TRBJ1-4; D is uncertain. CDR3 length equals 13 residues. Germline assignment: CDR1 DFQATT and CDR2 SNEGSKA (reference sequence). The CDR3 loop is CSARAAPDEILFF. CDR3 DNA sequence: TGCAGTGCTAGAGCTGCACCCGATGAAATACTGTTTTTT.

For this clonotype: The junction differs from germline at one of its ends, possibly a read error. This chain connects TRBV20-1 to TRBJ1-6; D may be TRBD1 (6 bases). Germline loops: CDR1 DFQATT, CDR2 SNEGSKA (reference sequence). The CDR3 length is 15 residues. Here the CDR3 reads CSARDVDRPYSPFHF. DNA for the CDR3: TGCAGCGCTAGAGACGTAGACAGGCCGTATTCACCCTTCCACTTT.

Notes on this clonotype: An end of the junction differs from the germline gene, which may be a read error. V is TRBV29-1 and J is TRBJ2-2, with D tentatively TRBD2 (5 bases). Germline V gene data show CDR1 as SQVTM and CDR2 as ANQGSEA. The CDR3 runs 14 residues. The CDR3 is CSVREGGDTGEMFF. DNA of the CDR3: TGCAGCGTCCGAGAGGGTGGTGACACCGGGGAGATGTTTTTT.

This clonotype appeared a few times. A read error may account for a junction end that differs from germline. The genes are TRBV6-1 and TRBJ2-4; possible D gene TRBD1, 6 bases. The CDR3 runs to 12 residues. Germline assignment: CDR1 MNHNS and CDR2 SASEGT. This chain's CDR3 is CVSSEEQGTQYF. The CDR3 DNA is TGTGTCAGCAGTGAAGAACAGGGAACTCAGTACTTC.

Regarding this clonotype: Relative to the germline gene, one junction end is altered; a read error may explain this. This chain uses TRBV20-1 with TRBJ2-3, with TRBD2 matching 14 bases. From germline, CDR1 is DFQATT and CDR2 SNEGSKA (reference sequence). The CDR3 sequence is 17 residues long. CDR3 region: CSAGGLGTSGSTDTHYF. The CDR3 nucleotides read TGCAGTGCAGGGGGCCTCGGGACTAGCGGGAGCACAGATACGCACTATTTT.

The table lists this clonotype with many counts. This chain uses TRBV5-1 with TRBJ2-1; D uncertain. This CDR3 contains 13 residues. Germline V gene sequence: CDR1 SGHRS, CDR2 YFSETQ. The V end was cut by 0 bases, the J end by 6 bases, with 7 bases between. The CDR3 DNA reads TGCGCCAGCAGCTTGGGGACCTTCAATGAGCAGTTCTTC. This encodes CASSLGTFNEQFF.

Note on this clonotype: Since no conserved phenylalanine or tryptophan closes the CDR3, a read error is the likely cause. The genes are TRBV20-1 and TRBJ1-5, with D possibly being TRBD1 (5 bases). The tail of the sequence fits TRBJ2-3 better, so the J call may be wrong. The V gene's germline CDR1 is DFQATT and CDR2 SNEGSKA (reference sequence). This CDR3 region has 12 residues. CDR3 amino acids: CSANRGIQPQYL. The CDR3 DNA sequence: TGCAGTGCTAATAGGGGTATTCAGCCCCAGTATTTA.

The rearrangement uses TRBV20-1 and TRBJ2-5, with D perhaps TRBD2 (6 bases). Deletions cut 8 bases from V and 2 bases from J, with 21 bases between. The CDR3 totals 15 residues. Germline CDR1 and CDR2: DFQATT and SNEGSKA (reference sequence). The DNA of the CDR3 is TGCAGTACTCCACCGGGAGTGGGTAGACAAGAGACCCAGTACTTC. Translated, it gives CSTPPGVGRQETQYF.

About this clonotype: A junction end diverges from the germline sequence, so it may reflect a read error. V is TRBV6-1 and J is TRBJ2-7, with 10 bases aligning to TRBD2. Germline V gives CDR1 MNHNS, CDR2 SASEGT. The CDR3 sequence is 18 residues long. Here the CDR3 DNA reads TGTGTCAGCAGTTCCCCTAGCGGGAGTTCTATTAGGTCCTACGAGCAGTATTTC. This gives the protein CVSSSPSGSSIRSYEQYF.

The V call is TRBV6-5, the J call TRBJ2-7; D remains ambiguous. Looked up from germline, CDR1 is MNHEY and CDR2 is SVGAGI. The V end was cut by 4 bases, the J end by 8 bases, with 12 bases between. This CDR3 has 12 residues. For the CDR3, the DNA is TGTGCCAGCAGTTGCGATGGGAACAAGCAGTACTTC. Protein: CASSCDGNKQYF.